Listed below are T cell receptor beta chains from one sample, sequenced in a study of identical twins. TCRdb reanalysed the 5' RACE reads using MiXCR and keeps one entry per CDR3 protein. The data show over 550,000 distinct CDR3 sequences, roughly 7.1% seen once. This same sample was also part of a study on yellow fever vaccine responses in identical twins.

The sequenced material came from PBMCs. These receptors were taken from a woman aged 18-30 years in good health. The CDR3 runs from the conserved cysteine through the conserved F or W.

v_call: TRBV5-1
j_call: TRBJ2-1
cdr3_aa: CASSVQPGQGSNEQFF

v_call: TRBV6-2/TRBV6-3
j_call: TRBJ1-5
cdr3_aa: CASWYSGGGSSNQPQHF

v_call: TRBV29-1
j_call: TRBJ2-2
cdr3_aa: CSVDENTGELFF

v_call: TRBV14
j_call: TRBJ2-5
cdr3_aa: CASSPVDRDETQYF

v_call: TRBV28
j_call: TRBJ1-2
cdr3_aa: CASSLWVASNYGYTF

v_call: TRBV18
j_call: TRBJ2-5
cdr3_aa: CASSPPARTKQETQYF

v_call: TRBV24-1
j_call: TRBJ2-5
cdr3_aa: CATSDFGLAGETQYF

v_call: TRBV12-3/TRBV12-4
j_call: TRBJ2-7
cdr3_aa: CASSISGWGYEQYF

v_call: TRBV20-1
j_call: TRBJ1-6
cdr3_aa: CSARGSKDSPLHF

v_call: TRBV20-1
j_call: TRBJ2-3
cdr3_aa: CSASFGGTSVSDTQYF

v_call: TRBV7-7
j_call: TRBJ2-3
cdr3_aa: CASARDRVADTQYF

v_call: TRBV28
j_call: TRBJ2-2
cdr3_aa: CASGPLGGVSAGELFF

v_call: TRBV5-1
j_call: TRBJ2-1
cdr3_aa: CASTVRSEQFF

v_call: TRBV7-2
j_call: TRBJ2-1
cdr3_aa: CASSLSPGGYNEQFF